One and the same sample provided the 32 T cell receptor beta chains below, sequenced in a study of blood T cell repertoires in COVID-19. Profiling relied on immunoSEQ multiplex PCR, and the TCRdb table lists in-frame clones only, not all of them. The sample shows 250,000 to 300,000 clones, approximately 88% of them seen only once. The specimen sequenced was peripheral blood. Source of these receptors: a man aged 50-59 years with acute or convalescent COVID-19.

The rearrangement links TRBV7-8 to TRBJ2-5; TRBD1 aligns across 10 bases. With V trimmed by 5 bases and J by 4 bases, 7 bases remained unmatched. Germline assignment: CDR1 SGHVS and CDR2 FQNEAQ. This CDR3 is 15 amino acids long. This chain's CDR3 is CASSPGRDRGETQYF. The CDR3, as DNA: TGTGCCAGCAGCCCTGGAAGGGACAGGGGAGAGACCCAGTACTTC.

This rearrangement joins TRBV11-3 to TRBJ2-1, with a tentative D call TRBD2 (7 bases). V lost 3 bases and J lost 0, with 15 bases in between. This CDR3 has 17 amino acids. Germline values: CDR1 SGHNT, CDR2 YENEEA. DNA for the CDR3: TGTGCCAGCAGCTTGGGGGGGGGCCGGAGCTCCTACAATGAGCAGTTCTTC. Translation gives CASSLGGGRSSYNEQFF.

J is TRBJ1-1 and V is TRBV10-2; D is perhaps TRBD1 (5 bases). Germline V lookup: CDR1 WSHSY, CDR2 SAAADI. The CDR3 extends over 14 amino acids. Trimming pared 3 bases from V and 6 bases from J, leaving 14 bases between. The CDR3 sequence is CASSDLLGGSEAFF. The CDR3 DNA sequence: TGCGCCAGCAGTGATCTTCTCGGGGGGTCTGAAGCTTTCTTT.

The rearrangement links TRBV6-8 to TRBJ1-2, with 8 bases fitting TRBD1. The V gene end was trimmed by 5 bases and the J gene end by 0 bases; junction bases not matched to a gene: 11. This CDR3 has 17 amino acids. Looked up from germline, CDR1 is MNHGY and CDR2 is SAAAGT. As DNA, the CDR3 is TGTGCCAGCAGTAAGGCCTCAGGGGGCGAAGCTAACTATGGCTACACCTTC. It yields the protein CASSKASGGEANYGYTF.

In this sample, this clone turned up once. The V and J genes are TRBV2 and TRBJ1-4; no clear D gene. The CDR3 consists of 13 residues. V was pared by 4 bases and J by 1 base, with 4 bases between. Germline CDR1 is SNHLY and CDR2 is FYNNEI. This CDR3 is CASSGLTNEKLFF. The CDR3 coding sequence is TGTGCCAGCAGTGGGCTAACTAATGAAAAACTGTTTTTT.

This chain connects TRBV5-1 to TRBJ2-5, with 7 positions matching TRBD1. Germline loops: CDR1 SGHRS, CDR2 YFSETQ. Trimming at V came to 0 bases and at J to 1 base, leaving 3 bases not matched to a gene. CDR3 size: 15 residues. The CDR3 DNA reads as TGCGCCAGCAGCTTGGCACAGGGGAGCCAAGAGACCCAGTACTTC. This encodes CASSLAQGSQETQYF.

The V call is TRBV6-6, the J call TRBJ2-7; D is perhaps TRBD1 (6 bases). The CDR3 has 13 residues. The V gene lost 6 bases and the J gene lost 4 bases, with 13 bases spanning the gap. From germline, CDR1 is MNHNY and CDR2 SVGAGI (reference sequence). The CDR3 here is CASRGRGVYEQYF. CDR3 bases: TGTGCCAGCAGGGGCAGGGGCGTATACGAGCAGTACTTC.

The rearrangement uses TRBV11-2 and TRBJ2-3, with TRBD1 matching over 11 bases. V was pared by 1 base and J by 4 bases, with 7 bases of the junction left unmatched. The length of the CDR3 is 17 residues. Looked up from germline, CDR1 is SGHAT and CDR2 is FQNNGV. CDR3 in DNA: TGTGCCAGCAGCTTAGGGTACGGACAGGGGGCTTCAGATACGCAGTATTTT. It yields the protein CASSLGYGQGASDTQYF. Full variable domain (rest looked up from reference TRBV11-2 and TRBJ2-3): EAGVAQSPRYKIIEKRQSVAFWCNPISGHATLYWYQQILGQGPKLLIQFQNNGVVDDSQLPKDRFSAERLKGVDSTLKIQPAKLEDSAVYLCASSLGYGQGASDTQYFGPGTRLTVL.

This clone was recorded only once. The chain joins TRBV18 to TRBJ2-3; tentatively, D is TRBD2 (6 bases). V was pared by 3 bases and J by 3 bases, with 16 bases between. Germline values: CDR1 KGHSH, CDR2 LQKENI. The CDR3 is 16 amino acids. The CDR3 DNA sequence: TGTGCCAGCTCACCTCGGGACTTACTAAGAACAGATACGCAGTATTTT. Translated, it gives CASSPRDLLRTDTQYF.

This rearrangement joins TRBV10-3 to TRBJ2-7; 7 bases align to TRBD2. The CDR3 is 14 amino acids. CDR1 and CDR2 (germline): ENHRY, SYGVKD. After removal of 0 bases from V and 7 bases from J, the junction contained 6 bases not matched to a gene. The CDR3 sequence: CAISESRREGEQYF. The CDR3 DNA follows: TGTGCCATCAGTGAGTCGAGGAGGGAGGGGGAGCAGTACTTC.

The CDR3 DNA is TGCGCCAGCAGCTTGGTCGCTGCGGAGTACTACGAGCAGTACTTC. Translated: CASSLVAAEYYEQYF. This sequence joins TRBV5-1 and TRBJ2-7; D unclear. CDR3 length equals 15 residues. Trimming took 0 bases from V and 3 from J, leaving 13 bases between them. Germline CDR1 SGHRS, CDR2 YFSETQ.

The chain carries TRBV2 and TRBJ1-1, with 7 bases that match TRBD1. Germline V CDR1 and CDR2: SNHLY, FYNNEI. This CDR3 is 13 amino acids long. V shed 5 bases and J 5 bases; nucleotides not matched to a gene: 5. In DNA, the CDR3 is TGTGCCAGCAGTAAGGGGGCGGAGACTGAAGCTTTCTTT. Amino acid sequence: CASSKGAETEAFF.

The chain uses TRBV6-5 and TRBJ2-6; TRBD1 matches at 8 bases. The CDR3 covers 16 residues. Looked up from germline, CDR1 is MNHEY and CDR2 is SVGAGI. V shed 4 bases and J 0 bases; nucleotides not matched to a gene: 2. The chain's CDR3 is CASSLGQVSGANVLTF. The CDR3 nucleotides are TGTGCCAGCAGTTTGGGACAGGTCTCTGGGGCCAACGTCCTGACTTTC.

The CDR3 protein is CATSRDRQAGWAYEQYF. The CDR3 nucleotides read TGTGCCACCAGCAGAGATAGGCAGGCCGGATGGGCCTACGAGCAGTACTTC. This chain connects TRBV15 to TRBJ2-7; D gene uncertain. V lost 0 bases and J lost 2, with 17 bases in between. The CDR3 loop spans 17 amino acids. Germline V lookup: CDR1 LNHNV, CDR2 YYDKDF (reference sequence).

The CDR3 sequence: CASRVAGSTDTQYF. The CDR3 region has the DNA TGCGCCAGCAGGGTAGCGGGGAGCACAGATACGCAGTATTTT. The V gene is TRBV5-1, the J gene TRBJ2-3, with 8 bases aligning to TRBD2. Per germline, CDR1 SGHRS and CDR2 YFSETQ. V lost 5 bases to trimming and J lost 0 bases; unmatched junction nucleotides: 2. The CDR3 totals 14 residues.

The V and J genes are TRBV19 and TRBJ1-2; no firm D call. The V end was cut by 6 bases, the J end by 2 bases, with 10 bases between. This CDR3 region has 13 residues. CDR1 is LNHDA and CDR2 is SQIVND in the germline V gene (reference sequence). The CDR3 bases are TGTGCCAGTAGCGGCAGGCGAAACTATGGCTACACCTTC. Protein sequence: CASSGRRNYGYTF.

CDR3 DNA sequence: TGCGCCAGCAGCTTGCAACAGCCACAAGAGACCCAGTACTTC. Translated: CASSLQQPQETQYF. V is TRBV5-1 and J is TRBJ2-5; D is ambiguous. The germline V gene has CDR1 SGHRS and CDR2 YFSETQ. The CDR3 spans 14 residues. The V gene lost 1 base and the J gene lost 2 bases, with 9 bases spanning the gap.

The CDR3 spells CASSLEVDRGRLGGYTF. DNA of the CDR3: TGTGCCAGCAGCTTAGAGGTGGACAGGGGGCGCTTAGGCGGCTACACCTTC. The chain combines TRBV7-2 with TRBJ1-2; the match to TRBD1 covers 11 bases. CDR1 is SGHTA, CDR2 FQGNSA, per germline. The CDR3 consists of 17 residues. V was clipped by 1 base and J by 8 bases; unmatched bases: 12. Drawing the rest from reference TRBV7-2 and TRBJ1-2, the complete variable domain is GAGVSQSPSNKVTEKGKDVELRCDPISGHTALYWYRQSLGQGLEFLIYFQGNSAPDKSGLPSDRFSAERTGGSVSTLTIQRTQQEDSAVYLCASSLEVDRGRLGGYTFGSGTRLTVV.

This sequence joins TRBV6-5 and TRBJ1-1; 8 bases are shared with TRBD1. The CDR3 length is 14 residues. Unmatched junction bases numbered 6, after V lost 4 bases and J lost 5 bases. Germline V gene sequence: CDR1 MNHEY, CDR2 SVGAGI. CDR3 sequence reads: CASSLGQGETEAFF. In DNA form, the CDR3 reads TGTGCCAGCAGTTTAGGACAGGGAGAAACTGAAGCTTTCTTT.

This rearrangement joins TRBV7-2 to TRBJ1-3, with 9 bases aligning to TRBD1. This CDR3 region has 16 residues. The germline CDR1 and CDR2 sequences are SGHTA and FQGNSA. V dropped 5 bases and J dropped 4; count of bases not matched to a gene: 9. The CDR3, as DNA: TGTGCCAGCAGCCTTGTACAGGGGGCGCGCGGAAACACCATATATTTT. This sequence encodes CASSLVQGARGNTIYF.

The gene calls are TRBV2 and TRBJ2-1; 7 bases map to TRBD1. Trimming cost V 7 bases and J 5 bases; bases outside gene matches: 5. The CDR3 is made up of 13 amino acids. Germline CDR1 SNHLY, CDR2 FYNNEI. This CDR3 reads CASKRDSNNEQFF. The CDR3 region has the DNA TGTGCCAGCAAAAGGGACAGTAACAATGAGCAGTTCTTC. Based on the CDR3 plus reference TRBV2 and TRBJ2-1, the full variable domain is EPEVTQTPSHQVTQMGQEVILRCVPISNHLYFYWYRQILGQKVEFLVSFYNNEISEKSEIFDDQFSVERPDGSNFTLKIRSTKLEDSAMYFCASKRDSNNEQFFGPGTRLTVL.

The rearrangement uses TRBV15 and TRBJ1-5; D is perhaps TRBD1 (5 bases). The CDR3 runs to 14 residues. The germline V gene has CDR1 LNHNV and CDR2 YYDKDF (reference sequence). V lost 0 bases, J lost 7 bases, and 10 bases lay in between. CDR3 nucleotides: TGTGCCACCAGCAGAGACAGGGTAACCCAGCCCCAGCATTTT. Residues: CATSRDRVTQPQHF.

V gene TRBV3-1 (or the pseudogene TRBV3-2) combines with J gene TRBJ1-2; D unresolved. From germline, CDR1 is LGHDT and CDR2 YNNKEL (reference sequence). Trimming removed 3 bases from V and 7 bases from J, with 21 bases in between. CDR3 length equals 16 residues. CDR3 DNA: TGTGCCAGCAGCCACGCCGTGGCCGGGAACATAGGTGGCTACACCTTC. The encoded protein is CASSHAVAGNIGGYTF.

The J gene is TRBJ2-6, the V gene TRBV5-1, with 12 positions matching TRBD1. In germline, CDR1 is SGHRS, CDR2 YFSETQ. After removal of 3 bases from V and 8 bases from J, the junction contained 9 bases not matched to a gene. The CDR3 spans 17 residues. DNA of the CDR3: TGCGCCAGCAGCTCGGGACAGGGGGCCAAAGGTACCAACGTCCTGACTTTC. Its translation is CASSSGQGAKGTNVLTF.

The gene calls are TRBV3-1 (or the pseudogene TRBV3-2) and TRBJ2-7; D gene unclear. The CDR3 is 11 residues long. Germline values: CDR1 LGHDT, CDR2 YNNKEL (reference sequence). Trimming removed 2 bases at V and 4 bases at J, with 3 bases between. CDR3 sequence reads: CASSQIYEQYF. The CDR3 DNA follows: TGTGCCAGCAGCCAAATATACGAGCAGTACTTC.

The chain carries TRBV5-1 and TRBJ1-1; possibly TRBD1 for D (5 bases). V lost 6 bases to trimming and J lost 7 bases, with 16 bases between them. Germline loops: CDR1 SGHRS, CDR2 YFSETQ. The CDR3 has 13 amino acids. CDR3 nucleotides: TGCGCCAGCACCGAGACAGTTCGCGGTGAAGCTTTCTTT. It yields the protein CASTETVRGEAFF. Together with reference TRBV5-1 and TRBJ1-1, the CDR3 gives the full variable domain: KAGVTQTPRYLIKTRGQQVTLSCSPISGHRSVSWYQQTPGQGLQFLFEYFSETQRNKGNFPGRFSGRQFSNSRSEMNVSTLELGDSALYLCASTETVRGEAFFGQGTRLTVV.

The chain employs TRBV21-1 and TRBJ2-4; the table's D call of TRBD1 was not tested on the DNA. TRBV21-1 corresponds to a pseudogene. The CDR3 extends over 17 amino acids. As DNA, the CDR3 is TGTGCCAGCAGCAAAGGACAGGCGCCTAGTCCGGAAAACATTCAGTACTTC. Translating gives CASSKGQAPSPENIQYF.

The gene calls are TRBV2 and TRBJ1-2, with 8 bases matching TRBD1. This CDR3 spans 15 amino acids. V was clipped by 6 bases and J by 6 bases; unmatched bases: 12. Germline V gene sequence: CDR1 SNHLY, CDR2 FYNNEI. The CDR3 spells CASRKDREKSDGYTF. In DNA, the CDR3 is TGTGCCAGCAGGAAGGACAGGGAGAAATCCGATGGCTACACCTTC.

The chain has TRBV6-4 and TRBJ1-1; D is undetermined. V lost 3 bases to trimming and J lost 4 bases, with 12 bases between them. Germline V gene lookup returns CDR1 MRHNA and CDR2 SNTAGT. The CDR3 is 14 amino acids. This chain's CDR3 is CASSENGAGTEAFF. CDR3 coding DNA: TGTGCCAGCAGTGAAAATGGAGCCGGCACTGAAGCTTTCTTT.

The CDR3 DNA sequence: TGTGCCAGCAGCCCGTCACCCGCGGCAGTGTATAATTCACCCCTCCACTTT. Its protein is CASSPSPAAVYNSPLHF. The chain couples TRBV9 to TRBJ1-6, with D uncertain. Germline V lookup: CDR1 SGDLS, CDR2 YYNGEE. V lost 4 bases, J lost 4 bases, and 18 bases lay in between. The CDR3 is made up of 17 amino acids.

This chain links TRBV6-5 with TRBJ2-2, with 12 bases lining up with TRBD2. This CDR3 spans 15 amino acids. V dropped 4 bases and J dropped 7; count of bases not matched to a gene: 4. In germline, CDR1 is MNHEY, CDR2 SVGAGI. The CDR3 reads CASSSSGGAVGELFF. For the CDR3, the DNA is TGTGCCAGCAGTTCTAGCGGGGGGGCGGTCGGGGAGCTGTTTTTT.

This CDR3 reads CASRPNFSSGGYTF. The DNA for the CDR3 is TGTGCCAGTAGGCCAAACTTTTCATCGGGTGGCTACACCTTC. The chain recombines TRBV19 with TRBJ1-2; D remains unclear. Trimming removed 6 bases at V and 7 bases at J, with 18 bases between. The CDR3 runs 14 residues. CDR1 and CDR2 (germline): LNHDA, SQIVND (reference sequence).